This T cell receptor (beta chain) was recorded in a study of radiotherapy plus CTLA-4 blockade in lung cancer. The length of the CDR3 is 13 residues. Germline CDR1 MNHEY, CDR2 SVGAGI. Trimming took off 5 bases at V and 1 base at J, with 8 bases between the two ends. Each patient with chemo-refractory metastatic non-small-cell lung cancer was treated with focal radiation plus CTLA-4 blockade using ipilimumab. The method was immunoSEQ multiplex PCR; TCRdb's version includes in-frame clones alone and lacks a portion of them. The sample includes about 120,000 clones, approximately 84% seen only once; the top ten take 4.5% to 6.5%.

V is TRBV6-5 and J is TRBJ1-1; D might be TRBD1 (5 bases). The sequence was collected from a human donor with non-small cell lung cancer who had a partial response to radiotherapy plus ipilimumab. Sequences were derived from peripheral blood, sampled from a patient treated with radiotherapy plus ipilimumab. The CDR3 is CASSDSRNTEAFF. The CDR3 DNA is TGTGCCAGCAGTGACAGCAGGAACACTGAAGCTTTCTTT.